The text below deals with one TCR beta chain. The germline V gene has CDR1 PRHDT and CDR2 FYEKMQ (reference sequence). This CDR3 region has 18 residues. J lost 7 bases, V lost 4 bases, and 19 bases had no gene match. The data were obtained in a study of blood T cell repertoires in COVID-19. On the study more broadly: PBMCs, B-cell-depleted T cells, or T cells were the source of the cDNA or gDNA that made up the material.

Sequencing was performed with immunoSEQ multiplex PCR; in TCRdb, only in-frame clones are kept and a portion is missing. The sample lists around 47,000 clones, about 85% occurring once. Material: peripheral blood. The J gene is TRBJ2-1, the V gene TRBV13; TRBD2 aligns across 7 bases. This clonotype originated in a man between 65 and 85 years old with active COVID-19. CDR3 nucleotides: TGTGCCAGCAGCTCAACCCCTCTTACTAGCTGGGGGGGTAATGAGCAGTTCTTC. Residues: CASSSTPLTSWGGNEQFF.